A single sample is the source of the 30 T cell receptor beta chains below, sequenced in a study of blood T cell repertoires in COVID-19 (TCRdb year 2020). Library generation was performed with the immunoSEQ multiplex PCR assay. In TCRdb, the immuneACCESS table is reduced to in-frame sequences with V and J assigned. These tables do not hold every clone; where another copy was compared, an unresolved V gene accounts for under half, and the others remain unexplained. The table for this sample lists 150,000 to 200,000 clones; approximately 78% of them were counted only once. The ten largest account for around 16% of the sample. Sequenced: PBMCs or T cells enriched from blood (not recorded which). The receptors derive from a woman aged 50 to 65 who had recovered from COVID-19.

The CDR3 region is CAISELNEQFF. For the CDR3, the DNA is TGTGCCATCAGTGAACTAAATGAGCAGTTCTTC. The chain joins TRBV10-3 to TRBJ2-1; D is ambiguous. Trimming removed 3 bases at V and 7 bases at J, with 4 bases between. The CDR3 is 11 amino acids. Germline V gives CDR1 ENHRY, CDR2 SYGVKD.

The rearrangement uses TRBV6-4 and TRBJ2-3; D perhaps matches TRBD1 (5 bases). Trimming removed 0 bases from V and 6 bases from J, with 7 bases in between. The CDR3 has 13 residues. Germline CDR1 and CDR2: MRHNA and SNTAGT. The CDR3 spells CASSDSQGDTQYF. DNA for the CDR3: TGTGCCAGCAGTGACTCGCAGGGTGATACGCAGTATTTT.

The CDR3 region is CASSQTGGGGEKLFF. The CDR3 DNA is TGTGCCAGCAGTCAAACAGGGGGCGGCGGCGAAAAACTGTTTTTT. V is TRBV28 and J is TRBJ1-4; 9 bases agree with TRBD1. Germline V gene sequence: CDR1 MDHEN, CDR2 SYDVKM. CDR3 length: 15 residues. V gave up 5 bases and J gave up 8 bases; unmatched junction bases: 9.

The rearrangement links TRBV3-1 (or the pseudogene TRBV3-2) to TRBJ1-2; 7 bases line up with TRBD1. This CDR3 region has 18 residues. Germline V gene sequence: CDR1 LGHDT, CDR2 YNNKEL (reference sequence). V was pared by 1 base and J by 0 bases, with 11 bases of the junction left unmatched. The CDR3 spells CASSQVGRDRSSNYGYTF. The CDR3 DNA reads TGTGCCAGCAGCCAAGTTGGCCGGGACAGAAGTTCTAACTATGGCTACACCTTC.

The chain has TRBV30 and TRBJ2-7, with 11 bases that match TRBD2. This CDR3 contains 15 residues. The germline gives CDR1 GTSNPN, CDR2 SVGIG (reference sequence). Losses at the gene ends were 0 bases for V and 6 bases for J; bases not matched to a gene: 7. CDR3 residues: CAWSVRTSGRSEQYF. Written as DNA, the CDR3 is TGTGCCTGGAGTGTACGTACTAGCGGGAGAAGCGAGCAGTACTTC.

The chain employs TRBV4-2 and TRBJ1-2; D gene uncertain. The V and J ends lost 3 bases and 3 bases respectively, with 5 bases between them. This CDR3 region has 12 residues. Per germline, CDR1 LGHNA and CDR2 YNFKEQ. Here the CDR3 reads CASSHQDYGYTF. CDR3 sequence (DNA): TGTGCCAGCAGCCATCAGGACTATGGCTACACCTTC.

The V gene is TRBV10-3, the J gene TRBJ2-3, with a tentative D call TRBD2 (6 bases). Per the germline V gene, CDR1 is ENHRY and CDR2 is SYGVKD. V was trimmed by 10 bases and J by 5 bases, leaving 16 bases between them. This CDR3 contains 13 residues. CDR3: CATELAGGDTQYF. CDR3 DNA sequence: TGTGCCACCGAACTAGCCGGGGGAGATACGCAGTATTTT.

This clone was counted a single time. J is TRBJ1-1 and V is TRBV18; D may be TRBD1 (6 bases). V lost 0 bases and J 10 bases, leaving 12 bases between the germline ends. The length of the CDR3 is 13 residues. Looked up from germline, CDR1 is KGHSH and CDR2 is LQKENI. This CDR3 is CASSPPGAQGAFF. The DNA for the CDR3 is TGTGCCAGCTCACCACCGGGGGCCCAAGGAGCTTTCTTT. Full variable domain (outside the CDR3, taken from reference TRBV18 and TRBJ1-1): NAGVMQNPRHLVRRRGQEARLRCSPMKGHSHVYWYRQLPEEGLKFMVYLQKENIIDESGMPKERFSAEFPKEGPSILRIQQVVRGDSAAYFCASSPPGAQGAFFGQGTRLTVV.

This clone was observed once. V usage is TRBV10-2 and J usage is TRBJ1-1; 10 bases are a match to TRBD1. Germline V lookup: CDR1 WSHSY, CDR2 SAAADI. J lost 0 bases, V lost 7 bases, and 17 bases had no gene match. This CDR3 is built from 19 residues. The CDR3 sequence: CASIQGQGSILDLNTEAFF. The DNA for the CDR3 is TGCGCCAGCATTCAGGGACAGGGGTCCATTCTCGACCTGAACACTGAAGCTTTCTTT.

The J gene is TRBJ2-6, the V gene TRBV28; possibly TRBD2 for D (6 bases). The V gene's germline CDR1 is MDHEN and CDR2 SYDVKM. V lost 3 bases, J lost 4 bases, and 16 bases lay in between. This CDR3 has 17 residues. This chain's CDR3 is CASSLSIGGGGANVLTF. CDR3 DNA: TGTGCCAGCAGTTTGAGCATCGGGGGTGGCGGGGCCAACGTCCTGACTTTC.

This sequence joins TRBV9 and TRBJ2-3, with D possibly being TRBD1 (6 bases). The CDR3 runs to 15 residues. Trimming removed 1 base from V and 4 bases from J, with 13 bases in between. Germline assignment: CDR1 SGDLS and CDR2 YYNGEE. CDR3 nucleotide sequence: TGTGCCAGCAGCGTATCTGGACAGTACCCAGATACGCAGTATTTT. Translated: CASSVSGQYPDTQYF.

For the CDR3, the DNA is TGTGCCAGCGGGCACAGGGAGCACACTGAAGCTTTCTTT. Protein: CASGHREHTEAFF. The chain carries TRBV25-1 and TRBJ1-1; tentative D call: TRBD1 (6 bases). Looked up from germline, CDR1 is MGHDK and CDR2 is SYGVNS. V lost 8 bases to trimming and J lost 3 bases, with 13 bases between them. The CDR3 sequence is 13 residues long.

This clone was detected only a few times. V gene TRBV5-1 combines with J gene TRBJ2-1; 8 bases match TRBD2. The CDR3 is made up of 16 amino acids. The J segment lost 6 bases and the V segment lost 0 bases, leaving 8 bases of the junction unmatched. Germline assignment: CDR1 SGHRS and CDR2 YFSETQ. DNA of the CDR3: TGCGCCAGCAGCTTGGCTCGAGTAGCGGGACCCAATGAGCAGTTCTTC. Protein: CASSLARVAGPNEQFF. The full variable domain, completed using reference TRBV5-1 and TRBJ2-1, is KAGVTQTPRYLIKTRGQQVTLSCSPISGHRSVSWYQQTPGQGLQFLFEYFSETQRNKGNFPGRFSGRQFSNSRSEMNVSTLELGDSALYLCASSLARVAGPNEQFFGPGTRLTVL.

J is TRBJ1-6 and V is TRBV7-8; 10 bases are shared with TRBD1. Germline V lookup: CDR1 SGHVS, CDR2 FQNEAQ. The V and J ends lost 4 bases and 7 bases, in that order; junction bases with no gene match: 1. The CDR3 loop spans 14 amino acids. CDR3 in DNA: TGTGCCAGCAGCTCGGACAGGGGGAATTCACCCCTCCACTTT. It codes for CASSSDRGNSPLHF. The full variable domain, rest sourced from reference TRBV7-8 and TRBJ1-6, is GAGVSQSPRYKVAKRGQDVALRCDPISGHVSLFWYQQALGQGPEFLTYFQNEAQLDKSGLPSDRFFAERPEGSVSTLKIQRTQQEDSAVYLCASSSDRGNSPLHFGNGTRLTVT.

The V and J genes are TRBV3-1 (or the pseudogene TRBV3-2) and TRBJ2-2; 13 bases align to TRBD2. The V gene's germline CDR1 is LGHDT and CDR2 YNNKEL (reference sequence). The CDR3 sequence is 15 residues long. Trimming at V came to 4 bases and at J to 5 bases, leaving 1 base not matched to a gene. The CDR3 DNA reads TGTGCCAGCAGCCCGGGACTAGCGGGGACCGGGGAGCTGTTTTTT. This gives the protein CASSPGLAGTGELFF.

This clone has just a few counts. The chain recombines TRBV3-1 (or the pseudogene TRBV3-2) with TRBJ1-2; 11 nucleotides agree with TRBD1. CDR3 length equals 16 residues. CDR1 and CDR2 from the germline V gene are LGHDT and YNNKEL (reference sequence). After removal of 4 bases from V and 5 bases from J, the junction contained 9 bases not matched to a gene. Written as DNA, the CDR3 is TGTGCCAGCAGCCGACGGACAGGGGGCGACCTTTATGGCTACACCTTC. This gives the protein CASSRRTGGDLYGYTF.

The chain recombines TRBV5-1 with TRBJ1-1; no firm D call. Germline V gene sequence: CDR1 SGHRS, CDR2 YFSETQ. This CDR3 comprises 15 residues. The ends were cut back, 0 bases at V and 0 bases at J, with 9 bases in the middle. The CDR3 sequence is CASSLGTVMNTEAFF. The CDR3 DNA reads as TGCGCCAGCAGCTTGGGTACGGTGATGAACACTGAAGCTTTCTTT.

This clone appeared a few times. The rearrangement links TRBV19 to TRBJ1-2; tentatively, D is TRBD1 (6 bases). The CDR3 is 17 residues long. Trimming pared 5 bases from V and 0 bases from J, leaving 19 bases between. The germline V gene encodes CDR1 LNHDA and CDR2 SQIVND (reference sequence). In nucleotides, the CDR3 is TGTGCCAGTAGTGTCCAGCGACAGTGGACAGCTAACTATGGCTACACCTTC. Amino acids: CASSVQRQWTANYGYTF. The full variable domain, with the rest looked up from reference TRBV19 and TRBJ1-2, is DGGITQSPKYLFRKEGQNVTLSCEQNLNHDAMYWYRQDPGQGLRLIYYSQIVNDFQKGDIAEGYSVSREKKESFPLTVTSAQKNPTAFYLCASSVQRQWTANYGYTFGSGTRLTVV.

The chain combines TRBV6-2 or TRBV6-3 with TRBJ2-2; 11 nucleotides align to TRBD2. The CDR3 has 15 residues. The V segment lost 5 bases and the J segment 5 bases; nucleotides outside the gene matches: 4. CDR1 and CDR2 from the germline V gene are MNHEY and SVGEGT. The DNA of the CDR3 is TGTGCCAGCAGTCCCACTAGCGGGAGAACCGGGGAGCTGTTTTTT. Its protein product is CASSPTSGRTGELFF.

The chain combines TRBV28 with TRBJ1-3; no firm D call. The CDR3 is 15 amino acids. Trimming cost V 10 bases and J 1 base, with 17 bases left between them. Germline V CDR1 and CDR2: MDHEN, SYDVKM. CDR3 loop: CATQPTAGSGNTIYF. In nucleotides, the CDR3 is TGTGCCACCCAACCCACAGCGGGGTCTGGAAACACCATATATTTT.

The table lists this clone with a few counts. The V gene is TRBV5-1, the J gene TRBJ2-7, with TRBD1 matching 7 bases. This CDR3 is 15 amino acids long. J lost 1 base, V lost 3 bases, and 7 bases had no gene match. Germline V gene lookup returns CDR1 SGHRS and CDR2 YFSETQ. The DNA for the CDR3 is TGCGCCAGCAGCTCGGGACAGTCTGGATCCTACGAGCAGTACTTC. Translated, it gives CASSSGQSGSYEQYF.

The chain has TRBV12-5 and TRBJ2-1, with D tentatively TRBD2 (5 bases). The CDR3 extends over 15 amino acids. The V end was cut by 10 bases, the J end by 0 bases, with 16 bases between. Germline lookup yields CDR1 LGHNT and CDR2 FRNRAP. CDR3 loop: CATSGGPSSYNEQFF. The CDR3 bases are TGTGCTACCAGTGGCGGGCCGAGCTCCTACAATGAGCAGTTCTTC.

The chain recombines TRBV28 with TRBJ1-2; D ambiguous. The V end was cut by 3 bases, the J end by 13 bases, with 12 bases between. The CDR3 extends over 11 amino acids. Germline V gene lookup returns CDR1 MDHEN and CDR2 SYDVKM. CDR3 protein: CASSLKREPTF. CDR3 bases: TGTGCCAGCAGTTTGAAACGAGAGCCCACCTTC.

V and J are TRBV5-4 and TRBJ2-3; TRBD2 matches at 7 bases. Germline V gene data show CDR1 as SGHNT and CDR2 as YYREEE (reference sequence). The ends lost 0 bases at V and 0 bases at J; junction bases unmatched: 4. This CDR3 is 16 amino acids long. This CDR3 is CASSLASGASTDTQYF. CDR3 nucleotides: TGTGCCAGCAGCTTGGCCAGCGGGGCAAGCACAGATACGCAGTATTTT. The full variable domain, its missing parts supplied by reference TRBV5-4 and TRBJ2-3, is ETGVTQSPTHLIKTRGQQVTLRCSSQSGHNTVSWYQQALGQGPQFIFQYYREEENGRGNFPPRFSGLQFPNYSSELNVNALELDDSALYLCASSLASGASTDTQYFGPGTRLTVL.

This clone was seen a handful of times. The chain is built from TRBV29-1 and TRBJ1-3, with D hard to call. Germline V gene data show CDR1 as SQVTM and CDR2 as ANQGSEA. The CDR3 is made up of 12 amino acids. V was trimmed by 2 bases and J by 3 bases, leaving 5 bases between them. CDR3 DNA sequence: TGCAGCGTTGAACACAGTGGAAACACCATATATTTT. Its translation: CSVEHSGNTIYF.

V is TRBV11-2 and J is TRBJ1-1, with D perhaps TRBD1 (6 bases). Germline values: CDR1 SGHAT, CDR2 FQNNGV. V dropped 5 bases and J dropped 1 base, with 11 bases sitting between them. This CDR3 has 14 residues. CDR3 loop: CASSLFRGNTEAFF. CDR3 nucleotide sequence: TGTGCCAGCAGCCTCTTCAGGGGGAACACTGAAGCTTTCTTT.

The chain joins TRBV27 to TRBJ2-2; D ambiguous. Germline V CDR1 and CDR2: MNHEY, SMNVEV (reference sequence). The CDR3 is 15 residues long. V lost 4 bases and J 3 bases, leaving 12 bases between the germline ends. CDR3 DNA sequence: TGTGCCAGCAGTTCCCAACTGAGTTACACCGGGGAGCTGTTTTTT. This encodes CASSSQLSYTGELFF.

This chain connects TRBV27 to TRBJ1-6; perhaps TRBD1 as D (6 bases). The CDR3 is 15 residues long. Deletions cut 5 bases from V and 10 bases from J, with 18 bases between. Germline V CDR1 and CDR2: MNHEY, SMNVEV (reference sequence). CDR3 in DNA: TGTGCCAGCAGTGACAGGTTTCAGGCCTGGTCACCCCTCCACTTT. Protein sequence: CASSDRFQAWSPLHF.

The rearrangement joins TRBV7-3 to TRBJ2-2; possible D gene TRBD2, 5 bases. The CDR3 covers 16 residues. Trimming cost V 1 base and J 1 base, with 10 bases left between them. CDR1 SGHTA and CDR2 FQGTGA come from the germline V gene. The CDR3 DNA follows: TGTGCCAGCAGCTTAAATATGGCGGGGAACACCGGGGAGCTGTTTTTT. It specifies CASSLNMAGNTGELFF.

Concerning this clone: The same CDR3 also results from other DNA sequences found in this sample. The J gene is TRBJ2-7, the V gene TRBV27; D is perhaps TRBD1 (5 bases). The CDR3 is 11 amino acids. Per the germline V gene, CDR1 is MNHEY and CDR2 is SMNVEV (reference sequence). Trimming removed 6 bases from V and 3 bases from J, with 6 bases in between. CDR3 region: CASRQGYEQYF. The CDR3 DNA is TGTGCCAGCAGGCAGGGCTACGAGCAGTACTTC.